Below, 26 T cell receptor beta chains from the same sample are listed, as sequenced in a study of cytomegalovirus exposure and HLA in healthy donors. Amplification used 60 Vbeta primers and 13 Jbeta primers. TCRdb keeps only in-frame clones here, not all; method: immunoSEQ multiplex PCR. The repertoire table contains 200,000 to 250,000 clones. The specimen sequenced was PBMCs. The receptor set was obtained from a girl aged 2-10 years in good health and CMV-seropositive.

CDR3 nucleotide sequence: TGTGCCAGCAGCCCGGGAACCTACGAGCAGTACTTC. It specifies CASSPGTYEQYF. The chain links TRBV14 to TRBJ2-7; perhaps TRBD2 as D (5 bases). The V gene lost 4 bases and the J gene lost 2 bases, with 6 bases spanning the gap. CDR3 size: 12 residues. Per germline, CDR1 SGHDN and CDR2 FVKESK. Variable domain in full (rest from reference TRBV14 and TRBJ2-7): EAGVTQFPSHSVIEKGQTVTLRCDPISGHDNLYWYRRVMGKEIKFLLHFVKESKQDESGMPNNRFLAERTGGTYSTLKVQPAELEDSGVYFCASSPGTYEQYFGPGTRLTVT.

The chain links TRBV19 to TRBJ1-1, with D possibly matching TRBD1 (5 bases). Trimming took 1 base from V and 1 from J, leaving 10 bases between them. The CDR3 extends over 15 amino acids. In germline, CDR1 is LNHDA, CDR2 SQIVND (reference sequence). CDR3 sequence: CASSIAPGQNTEAFF. The CDR3 coding sequence is TGTGCCAGTAGTATAGCCCCAGGGCAGAACACTGAAGCTTTCTTT.

DNA for the CDR3: TGCGCCAGCAGCCAAGGGTGGGAGTACTACGAGCAGTACTTC. It codes for CASSQGWEYYEQYF. The V gene is TRBV4-1, the J gene TRBJ2-7, with a possible D match to TRBD2 (5 bases). V lost 1 base, J lost 3 bases, and 10 bases lay in between. Germline CDR1 is MGHRA and CDR2 is YSYEKL. The CDR3 contains 14 residues.

V is TRBV2 and J is TRBJ2-5; possible D gene TRBD2, 5 bases. Judging by the DNA end, TRBJ2-7 fits better; the J call may be wrong. Germline CDR1 and CDR2: SNHLY and FYNNEI. The CDR3 has 16 residues. The CDR3 sequence is CASSEARGGLSYEQYF. Here the CDR3 DNA reads TGTGCCAGCAGTGAAGCGCGAGGTGGACTCTCCTACGAGCAGTACTTC.

The chain carries TRBV29-1 and TRBJ2-2, with TRBD2 as a possible D gene (5 bases). The CDR3 loop spans 13 amino acids. The V gene lost 7 bases and the J gene lost 4 bases, with 13 bases spanning the gap. The germline gives CDR1 SQVTM, CDR2 ANQGSEA. The CDR3 nucleotides are TGCAGCGCGTATTCTGGGAGCACCGGGGAGCTGTTTTTT. As protein: CSAYSGSTGELFF.

J is TRBJ2-1 and V is TRBV6-1; 7 bases fit TRBD1. The CDR3 sequence is 15 residues long. Trimming at V came to 6 bases and at J to 7 bases, leaving 12 bases not matched to a gene. Germline CDR1 is MNHNS and CDR2 is SASEGT. The CDR3 spells CASSLQGSGINEQFF. The CDR3 DNA reads as TGTGCCAGCAGCCTACAGGGGTCGGGAATAAATGAGCAGTTCTTC.

The V gene is TRBV27, the J gene TRBJ2-7, with a possible D match to TRBD1 (6 bases). The V and J ends lost 0 bases and 6 bases respectively, with 9 bases between them. Germline CDR1 is MNHEY and CDR2 is SMNVEV (reference sequence). The CDR3 spans 13 residues. In nucleotides, the CDR3 is TGTGCCAGCAGTTTATCAGGGGGACGCGAGCAGTACTTC. Protein product: CASSLSGGREQYF.

The chain uses TRBV30 and TRBJ1-5, with D hard to call. The CDR3 loop spans 12 amino acids. Germline CDR1 reads GTSNPN; CDR2 reads SVGIG (reference sequence). Deletions cut 6 bases from V and 3 bases from J, with 9 bases between. The CDR3 DNA follows: TGTGCCTGTGAGGCTCCCAATCAGCCCCAGCATTTT. Residues: CACEAPNQPQHF.

This chain uses TRBV27 with TRBJ2-7; a weak D match, TRBD1 (5 bases). The germline CDR1 and CDR2 sequences are MNHEY and SMNVEV (reference sequence). The CDR3 loop spans 13 amino acids. The ends were cut back, 5 bases at V and 6 bases at J, with 14 bases in the middle. This CDR3 reads CASSSPQGGEQYF. CDR3 sequence (DNA): TGTGCCAGCAGTAGCCCCCAGGGCGGCGAGCAGTACTTC.

Here the CDR3 reads CASSFGKARYEQYF. The CDR3 bases are TGTGCCAGCAGTTTCGGGAAAGCCCGCTACGAGCAGTACTTC. V usage is TRBV27 and J usage is TRBJ2-7, with a weak D call TRBD2 (5 bases). Germline V gene data show CDR1 as MNHEY and CDR2 as SMNVEV (reference sequence). This CDR3 region has 14 residues. Trimming took off 3 bases at V and 3 bases at J, with 12 bases between the two ends.

The chain links TRBV6-1 to TRBJ1-5; D may be TRBD1 (5 bases). V was pared by 0 bases and J by 2 bases, with 8 bases between. The CDR3 totals 15 residues. Germline-derived CDR1 and CDR2 are MNHNS and SASEGT. The CDR3 DNA sequence: TGTGCCAGCAGTGAAGCGCTGACAGGCAATCAGCCCCAGCATTTT. It is translated as CASSEALTGNQPQHF.

The chain joins TRBV27 to TRBJ2-3; D remains ambiguous. V lost 5 bases to trimming and J lost 4 bases, with 7 bases between them. Germline lookup yields CDR1 MNHEY and CDR2 SMNVEV (reference sequence). The CDR3 covers 12 residues. The CDR3 reads CASSTQSDTQYF. The CDR3 DNA reads TGTGCCAGCAGTACCCAGTCAGATACGCAGTATTTT.

The V and J genes are TRBV28 and TRBJ1-2; D not certain. V dropped 3 bases and J dropped 4 bases, with 9 bases sitting between them. This CDR3 comprises 13 residues. In germline, CDR1 is MDHEN, CDR2 SYDVKM. As DNA, the CDR3 is TGTGCCAGCAGTTTTTTGTCAGTCTATGGCTACACCTTC. Its translation is CASSFLSVYGYTF.

The chain joins TRBV27 to TRBJ1-2; possibly TRBD1 for D (5 bases). The CDR3 loop spans 15 amino acids. Germline assignment: CDR1 MNHEY and CDR2 SMNVEV (reference sequence). The V and J ends lost 3 bases and 5 bases respectively, with 16 bases between them. Here the CDR3 DNA reads TGTGCCAGCAGTTTTTCGTTGGGGGGTGGGTATGGCTACACCTTC. Protein product: CASSFSLGGGYGYTF.

As for this clone: The same CDR3 is also encoded by other DNA sequences in this sample. V gene TRBV5-1 combines with J gene TRBJ1-2, with a possible D match to TRBD1 (6 bases). The CDR3 loop spans 20 amino acids. Germline values: CDR1 SGHRS, CDR2 YFSETQ. The V gene lost 4 bases and the J gene lost 2 bases, with 30 bases spanning the gap. The CDR3 loop is CASSLRGTGGPLPVNYGYTF. The CDR3 DNA is TGCGCCAGCAGCCTAAGGGGGACCGGAGGACCCTTACCCGTGAACTATGGCTACACCTTC.

The chain recombines TRBV2 with TRBJ1-1; TRBD1 is a possible D gene (5 bases). Germline values: CDR1 SNHLY, CDR2 FYNNEI. The CDR3 has 14 residues. Trimming removed 0 bases from V and 5 bases from J, with 10 bases in between. CDR3 bases: TGTGCCAGCAGTGAAGCCGGGGGAGGGACTGAAGCTTTCTTT. This gives the protein CASSEAGGGTEAFF.

The rearrangement links TRBV2 to TRBJ2-5; 12 bases match TRBD2. The V gene end was trimmed by 6 bases and the J gene end by 2 bases; junction bases not matched to a gene: 4. Germline assignment: CDR1 SNHLY and CDR2 FYNNEI. The CDR3 totals 15 residues. The DNA of the CDR3 is TGTGCCAGCAGACCGACTAGCGGGGGACAAGAGACCCAGTACTTC. This translates into CASRPTSGGQETQYF.

J is TRBJ2-3 and V is TRBV11-2; 9 positions agree with TRBD2. Germline CDR1 reads SGHAT; CDR2 reads FQNNGV. CDR3 length: 17 amino acids. Trimming removed 5 bases from V and 5 bases from J; junction bases left unmatched: 14. The CDR3: CASSLSASGKSGDTQYF. CDR3 coding DNA: TGTGCCAGCAGCCTATCAGCTAGCGGGAAGTCGGGAGATACGCAGTATTTT.

The V call is TRBV5-7, the J call TRBJ1-1, with D possibly matching TRBD1 (5 bases). TRBV5-7 is classed as an ORF, of uncertain function. V was clipped by 4 bases and J by 11 bases, with 15 bases between them. The length of the CDR3 is 12 residues. DNA for the CDR3: TGTGCCAGCAGCCTGAAGGGGCATAGGGCTTTCTTT. Amino acids: CASSLKGHRAFF.

The V call is TRBV5-1, the J call TRBJ2-3, with D possibly TRBD2 on 6 matching bases. Germline V lookup: CDR1 SGHRS, CDR2 YFSETQ. The ends were cut back, 0 bases at V and 1 base at J, with 15 bases in the middle. The CDR3 runs to 17 residues. CDR3 in DNA: TGCGCCAGCAGCTTGGCCGTAGGGCCTAGCGGCACAGATACGCAGTATTTT. As protein: CASSLAVGPSGTDTQYF.

The gene calls are TRBV5-4 and TRBJ2-7, with TRBD1 matching over 8 bases. Germline CDR1 SGHNT, CDR2 YYREEE (reference sequence). The trim removed 5 bases at V and 6 bases at J, leaving 7 bases unmatched. This CDR3 is 13 amino acids long. The CDR3 DNA is TGTGCCAGCAGTTTCCCAGGGGGCGGCGAGCAGTACTTC. Translation: CASSFPGGGEQYF.

J is TRBJ2-5 and V is TRBV7-9; a possible D gene is TRBD2 (6 bases). TRBJ2-7 explains the end of the DNA better; the J call may be wrong. Per germline, CDR1 SEHNR and CDR2 FQNEAQ (reference sequence). The CDR3 runs to 15 residues. The CDR3 region has the DNA TGTGCCAGCAGCCTATTCGGGACTCCTTCCTACGAGCAGTACTTC. Protein: CASSLFGTPSYEQYF.

The rearrangement uses TRBV27 and TRBJ2-3; 8 bases align to TRBD2. The CDR3 has 13 amino acids. CDR1 and CDR2 from the germline V gene are MNHEY and SMNVEV (reference sequence). V lost 8 bases to trimming and J lost 2 bases; unmatched junction nucleotides: 3. CDR3 sequence: CASGTRATDTQYF. The DNA for the CDR3 is TGTGCCAGCGGGACTAGAGCCACAGATACGCAGTATTTT.

Regarding this clone: Within the sample, other DNA sequences also encode this same CDR3. The V call is TRBV9, the J call TRBJ2-7; 10 positions agree with TRBD2. Losses at the gene ends were 2 bases for V and 4 bases for J; bases not matched to a gene: 3. Germline lookup yields CDR1 SGDLS and CDR2 YYNGEE. This CDR3 comprises 14 residues. The CDR3 nucleotides read TGTGCCAGCAGCGTGGCTAGCGGGAGTTACGAGCAGTACTTC. Protein product: CASSVASGSYEQYF.

V and J are TRBV5-4 and TRBJ2-5, with a tentative D call TRBD2 (7 bases). Germline V CDR1 and CDR2: SGHNT, YYREEE (reference sequence). The germline V and J ends were trimmed by 4 bases and 5 bases, with 18 bases remaining between them. The CDR3 is 15 residues long. CDR3 region: CASSPRGDNKETQYF. CDR3 coding DNA: TGTGCCAGCAGCCCCCGGGGGGACAATAAGGAGACCCAGTACTTC.

This chain joins TRBV7-2 and TRBJ2-5, with D possibly matching TRBD1 (6 bases). The CDR3 consists of 14 residues. Trimming shortened V by 9 bases and J by 1 base, and 15 bases separated the two germline ends. Germline CDR1 and CDR2: SGHTA and FQGNSA. The CDR3 nucleotides read TGTGCCAGTCGAATGACAGGTCCCCAAGAGACCCAGTACTTC. Translated: CASRMTGPQETQYF.